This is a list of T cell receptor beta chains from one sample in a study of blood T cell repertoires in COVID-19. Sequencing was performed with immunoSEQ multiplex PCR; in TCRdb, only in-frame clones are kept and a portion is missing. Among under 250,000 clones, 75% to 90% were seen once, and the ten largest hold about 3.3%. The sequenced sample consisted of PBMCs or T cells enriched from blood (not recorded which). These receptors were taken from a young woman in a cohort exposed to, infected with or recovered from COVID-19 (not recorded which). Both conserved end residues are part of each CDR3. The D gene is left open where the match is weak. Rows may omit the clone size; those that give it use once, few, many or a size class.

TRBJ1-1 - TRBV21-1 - TGTGCCAGCAGCAAAGATGGCGGCTCTGAAGCTTTCTTT CASSKDGGSEAFF
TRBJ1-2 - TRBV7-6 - TGTGCCAGCAGCTTAGATGGGGGGATGAACTATGGCTACACCTTC CASSLDGGMNYGYTF
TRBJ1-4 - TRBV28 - TGTGCCAGCAGTTTGTTAAGTAGCGGTAGGGAAAAACTGTTTTTT CASSLLSSGREKLFF
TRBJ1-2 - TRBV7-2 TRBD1 TGTGCCAGCAGCTCCGGACAGGACTATGGCTACACCTTC CASSSGQDYGYTF
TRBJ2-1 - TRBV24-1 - TGTGCCACCAGTGAGAAACGGTACGGGAAAAATGAGCAGTTCTTC CATSEKRYGKNEQFF
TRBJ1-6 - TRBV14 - TGTGCCAGCAGCCAAGACCTAGGCCAGGGGAATTCACCCCTCCACTTT CASSQDLGQGNSPLHF
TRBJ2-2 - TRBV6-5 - TGTGCCAGCAGTTACTCGAGAAGTCCGAACACCGGGGAGCTGTTTTTT CASSYSRSPNTGELFF
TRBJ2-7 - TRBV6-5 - TGTGCCAGCACCCTCAGGGACTCCCAGGACGAGCAGTACTTC CASTLRDSQDEQYF
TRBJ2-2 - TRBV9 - TGTGCCAGCAGCGTAGTGGGTAGGAGCGCGGAGAACACCGGGGAGCTGTTTTTT CASSVVGRSAENTGELFF
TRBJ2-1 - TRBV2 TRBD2 TGTGCCAGCAGTGAACGGGAGGAGGCCTACAATGAGCAGTTCTTC CASSEREEAYNEQFF
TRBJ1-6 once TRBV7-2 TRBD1 TGTGCCAGCATAATCACAGGGGATTCACCCCTCCACTTT CASIITGDSPLHF
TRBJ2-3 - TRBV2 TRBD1 TGTGCCAGCAGTGAGTGGGGGACAGGGGGCACAGATACGCAGTATTTT CASSEWGTGGTDTQYF
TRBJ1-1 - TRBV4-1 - TGCGCCAGCAGCCAGGAAGGGGATTCGGCGGCTTTCTTT CASSQEGDSAAFF
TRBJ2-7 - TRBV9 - TGTGCCAGCAGCGTAGAAGGCCGAGGCGAGCAGTACTTC CASSVEGRGEQYF
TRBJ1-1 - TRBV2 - TGTGCCACGGACGTGGAGACAGACACTGAAGCTTTCTTT CATDVETDTEAFF
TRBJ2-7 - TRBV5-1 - TGCGCCAGCAGCTTAGACAACTTCTACGAGCAGTACTTC CASSLDNFYEQYF
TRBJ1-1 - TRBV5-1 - TGCGCCAGCAGCTCACCCGGACTCTTGCGGGAGAACACTGAAGCTTTCTTT CASSSPGLLRENTEAFF
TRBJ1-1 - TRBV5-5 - TGTGCCAGCAGCTTCATTGTAGGGGTGGGAATGAACACTGAAGCTTTCTTT CASSFIVGVGMNTEAFF
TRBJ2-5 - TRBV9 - TGTGCCAGCAGCGTTGAGGGCCAAGAGACCCAGTACTTC CASSVEGQETQYF
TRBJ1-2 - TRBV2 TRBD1 TGTGCCACCATAGACAGGGTACACACATCGAACTATGGCTACACCTTC CATIDRVHTSNYGYTF
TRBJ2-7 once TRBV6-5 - TGTGCCAGCAGTTACGGAGAGTACTCCTACGAGCAGTACTTC CASSYGEYSYEQYF
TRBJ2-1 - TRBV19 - TGTGCCAGTACAACCGGGAGCCCCTACAATGAGCAGTTCTTC CASTTGSPYNEQFF
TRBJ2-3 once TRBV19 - TGTGCCAGTAGTCCCCGACAGCCTCATACGCAGTATTTT CASSPRQPHTQYF
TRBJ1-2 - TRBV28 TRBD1 TGTGCCAGTAGTTTGGCAGGGACCGTGGGGACAGCATATGGCTACACCTTC CASSLAGTVGTAYGYTF
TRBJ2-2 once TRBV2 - TGTGCCAGCAGTGACTTGGGGGCCGGAACCGGGGAGCTGTTTTTT CASSDLGAGTGELFF
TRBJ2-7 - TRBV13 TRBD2 TGTGCCAGCAGCTTAGGCCCCCCTACTAGCGGGGGCAAGCAGTACTTC CASSLGPPTSGGKQYF
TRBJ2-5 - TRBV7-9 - TGTGCCGTCCCCGGTATCCCGACAAGGTTGATCGAGACCCAGTACTTC CAVPGIPTRLIETQYF
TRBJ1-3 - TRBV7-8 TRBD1 TGTGCCAGCAGCTTCCAGGGGGCAAGCTCTGGAAACACCATATATTTT CASSFQGASSGNTIYF
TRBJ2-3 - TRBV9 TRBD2 TGTGCCAGCAGCGCCCTAGCGGGAGGGGAGACAGATACGCAGTATTTT CASSALAGGETDTQYF
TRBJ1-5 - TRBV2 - TGTGCCAGCAGTGAAGCGCGGGGGGATGGCCAGCCCCAGCATTTT CASSEARGDGQPQHF
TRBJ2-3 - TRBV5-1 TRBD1 TGCGCCAGCAGCTTGACAGGGGCGAACACAGATACGCAGTATTTT CASSLTGANTDTQYF
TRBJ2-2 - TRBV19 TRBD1 TGTGCCAGTACCTTGGCAGGACAGGGTCACACCGGGGAGCTGTTTTTT CASTLAGQGHTGELFF
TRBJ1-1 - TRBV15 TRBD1 TGTGCCACCAGCAGAGTTTTGGGAAGCTGGGGCAACAGGGGCGTGAACACTGAAGCTTTCTTT CATSRVLGSWGNRGVNTEAFF
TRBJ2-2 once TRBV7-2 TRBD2 TGTGCCAGCAGTAGCGGGAGCGGGGTCAGCGGGGAGCTGTTTTTT CASSSGSGVSGELFF
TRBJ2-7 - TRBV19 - TGTGCCAGTAGTATAGCGGGAGTAAGTGAGCAGTACTTC CASSIAGVSEQYF
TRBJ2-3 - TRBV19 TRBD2 TGTGCCAGTAGTACTAGACTAGCGGGGGGCACAGATACGCAGTATTTT CASSTRLAGGTDTQYF
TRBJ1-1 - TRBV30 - TGTGCCTGGAGAAAAAGGGGGACTGAAGCTTTCTTT CAWRKRGTEAFF
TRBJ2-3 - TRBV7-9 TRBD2 TGTGCCAGCAGCCATAGCGCGGGAGCTGCAGATACGCAGTATTTT CASSHSAGAADTQYF
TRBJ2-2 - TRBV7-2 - TGTGCCAGCAGCTTAGGACTGAACACCGGGGAGCTGTTTTTT CASSLGLNTGELFF
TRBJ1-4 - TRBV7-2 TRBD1 TGTGCCAGCAGTAATCAGGGGGCCGAAAAACTGTTTTTT CASSNQGAEKLFF
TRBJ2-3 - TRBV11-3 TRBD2 TGTGCCAGCAGCCAGACTAGCGGGGGAACTAATACGCAGTATTTT CASSQTSGGTNTQYF
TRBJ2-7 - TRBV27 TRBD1 TGTGCCAGCAGTTTGCCGGGACAGGGTCACGAGCAGTACTTC CASSLPGQGHEQYF
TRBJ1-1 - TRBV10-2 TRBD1 TGCGCCAGTACTCAGGGGGAATACACTGAAGCTTTCTTT CASTQGEYTEAFF
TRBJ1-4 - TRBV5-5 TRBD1 TGTGCCAGCAGCTTGGAGGGACAGGGTGGCGAAAAACTGTTTTTT CASSLEGQGGEKLFF
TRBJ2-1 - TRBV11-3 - TGTGCCAGCAGCCCTAGCAGGGGCCCTCATAATGAGCAGTTCTTC CASSPSRGPHNEQFF
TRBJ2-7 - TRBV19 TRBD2 TGTGCCAGTAGCCTATCTTCGGGGGGGCAGTACTTC CASSLSSGGQYF
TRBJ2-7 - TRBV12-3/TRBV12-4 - TGTGCCAGCAGTTTAAGTGGCGGATACGAGCAGTACTTC CASSLSGGYEQYF
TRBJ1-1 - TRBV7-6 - TGTGCCAGCAGCTTAGTATTGAACACTGAAGCTTTCTTT CASSLVLNTEAFF
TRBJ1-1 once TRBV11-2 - TGTGCCAGCACCTCCGGGGGGAACACTGAAGCTTTCTTT CASTSGGNTEAFF
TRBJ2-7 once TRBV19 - TGTGCCAGTAGTATCGGTAGGGGGTCGCACGAGCAGTACTTC CASSIGRGSHEQYF
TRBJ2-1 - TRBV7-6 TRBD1 TGTGCCAGCAGCTTCGTCGAGGGGGCCCCGAATGAGCAGTTCTTC CASSFVEGAPNEQFF
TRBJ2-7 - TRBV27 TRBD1 TGTGCCAGCACCTCCCGGAGACAGGGGGCACACGAGCAGTACTTC CASTSRRQGAHEQYF
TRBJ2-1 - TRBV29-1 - TGCAGCGTTGAAGGGACTTTCTACAATGAGCAGTTCTTC CSVEGTFYNEQFF